One and the same sample provided the 18 T cell receptor beta chains below, sequenced in a study of blood T cell repertoires in COVID-19. TCRdb's table, derived via immunoSEQ multiplex PCR, lists solely in-frame clones and lacks some. There are some 210,000 clones in the sample; roughly 84% occur only once, and 5% to 8% lies in the top ten. The material sequenced was peripheral blood. The origin of the receptors is a woman between 40 and 55 years old who had recovered from COVID-19.

This sequence joins TRBV28 and TRBJ2-7; the match to TRBD1 covers 8 bases. CDR3 length: 14 residues. Germline CDR1 reads MDHEN; CDR2 reads SYDVKM. V lost 3 bases and J lost 4; bases outside the gene matches: 5. The CDR3 DNA is TGTGCCAGCAGTTTTGCGCAGGGGGCGTACGAGCAGTACTTC. It encodes CASSFAQGAYEQYF.

This chain uses TRBV7-8 with TRBJ2-5; no reliable D call. Per the germline V gene, CDR1 is SGHVS and CDR2 is FQNEAQ. Trimming took 5 bases from V and 1 from J, leaving 14 bases between them. This CDR3 comprises 15 residues. The CDR3 loop reads CASSPPSGPQETQYF. The CDR3 DNA reads as TGTGCCAGCAGCCCTCCCTCCGGTCCCCAAGAGACCCAGTACTTC.

The chain employs TRBV6-5 and TRBJ1-1; D possibly corresponds to TRBD1 (6 bases). The CDR3 covers 14 residues. The V and J ends lost 0 bases and 6 bases respectively, with 11 bases between them. Germline values: CDR1 MNHEY, CDR2 SVGAGI. The CDR3 coding sequence is TGTGCCAGCAGTTACTCAGGGACACCTTCTGAAGCTTTCTTT. Translation: CASSYSGTPSEAFF.

The chain links TRBV28 to TRBJ2-5; TRBD1 might be the D (6 bases). Trimming took off 5 bases at V and 4 bases at J, with 11 bases between the two ends. The CDR3 spans 13 residues. CDR1 is MDHEN, CDR2 SYDVKM, per germline. The CDR3 region is CASSAQGRETQYF. As DNA, the CDR3 is TGTGCCAGCAGTGCGCAGGGGCGAGAGACCCAGTACTTC. The whole variable domain, remainder taken from reference TRBV28 and TRBJ2-5, is DVKVTQSSRYLVKRTGEKVFLECVQDMDHENMFWYRQDPGLGLRLIYFSYDVKMKEKGDIPEGYSVSREKKERFSLILESASTNQTSMYLCASSAQGRETQYFGPGTRLLVL.

The J gene is TRBJ2-7, the V gene TRBV6-6; D unclear. This CDR3 has 16 amino acids. Trimming removed 2 bases from V and 0 bases from J, with 14 bases in between. CDR1 and CDR2 from the germline V gene are MNHNY and SVGAGI (reference sequence). CDR3 amino acids: CASSYNRPPLSYEQYF. DNA of the CDR3: TGTGCCAGCAGTTACAACAGACCGCCCCTCTCCTACGAGCAGTACTTC.

This chain links TRBV9 with TRBJ2-1; 7 positions agree with TRBD2. The germline V gene has CDR1 SGDLS and CDR2 YYNGEE. This CDR3 contains 18 residues. V shed 3 bases, J shed 0 bases, and the junction held 12 bases outside the gene matches. The CDR3 region has the DNA TGTGCCAGCAGCGGCCCTAGCGGTCTAAAGAGCTCCTACAATGAGCAGTTCTTC. Residues: CASSGPSGLKSSYNEQFF.

The chain has TRBV5-1 and TRBJ2-5; 7 bases map to TRBD2. Trimming took 4 bases from V and 4 from J; bases not matched to a gene: 13. The germline CDR1 and CDR2 sequences are SGHRS and YFSETQ. The CDR3 is 16 amino acids. CDR3 sequence (DNA): TGCGCCAGCAGCGGAACCGGGACTACCGAGGGAGAGACCCAGTACTTC. It encodes CASSGTGTTEGETQYF.

The V call is TRBV7-9, the J call TRBJ1-5; 8 bases are shared with TRBD1. The V and J ends lost 9 bases and 1 base, in that order; junction bases with no gene match: 5. The CDR3 covers 14 residues. Germline loops: CDR1 SEHNR, CDR2 FQNEAQ (reference sequence). CDR3 coding DNA: TGTGCCAGGGCGGGACAGGTCAGCAATCAGCCCCAGCATTTT. Protein sequence: CARAGQVSNQPQHF. The variable domain in full, with the rest retrieved from reference TRBV7-9 and TRBJ1-5, is DTGVSQNPRHKITKRGQNVTFRCDPISEHNRLYWYRQTLGQGPEFLTYFQNEAQLEKSRLLSDRFSAERPKGSFSTLEIQRTEQGDSAMYLCARAGQVSNQPQHFGDGTRLSIL.

The V and J genes are TRBV28 and TRBJ2-7; 9 positions agree with TRBD1. The length of the CDR3 is 20 residues. The germline gives CDR1 MDHEN, CDR2 SYDVKM. The junction had 22 bases not matched to a gene; V was cut back by 5 bases and J by 2 bases. In DNA form, the CDR3 reads TGTGCCAGCAGTCTTCCGCAATTTTATCCTCCCGGGACAGGGCCCTACGAGCAGTACTTC. Its translation is CASSLPQFYPPGTGPYEQYF.

This clone was seen a few times. The V and J genes are TRBV29-1 and TRBJ1-1, with D hard to call. Trimming shortened V by 1 base and J by 1 base, and 10 bases separated the two germline ends. Germline CDR1 is SQVTM and CDR2 is ANQGSEA. CDR3 size: 14 residues. The CDR3 coding sequence is TGCAGCGTTGAAGGATCAGCGCGGAACACTGAAGCTTTCTTT. Its translation: CSVEGSARNTEAFF.

The V and J genes are TRBV29-1 and TRBJ1-1, with a weak D call TRBD1 (5 bases). The CDR3 totals 13 residues. Between the trimmed V and J ends, which lost 4 bases and 4 bases, there was a span of 13 bases. Germline-derived CDR1 and CDR2 are SQVTM and ANQGSEA. The CDR3 here is CSVVRQGITEAFF. DNA of the CDR3: TGCAGCGTTGTACGGCAGGGAATCACTGAAGCTTTCTTT.

This chain connects TRBV28 to TRBJ1-6, with 8 bases fitting TRBD1. V trimming: 1 base; J trimming: 7 bases; junction bases outside the gene matches: 12. Germline CDR1 reads MDHEN; CDR2 reads SYDVKM. The CDR3 extends over 18 amino acids. CDR3 region: CASSLYPDRVKRNSPLHF. DNA of the CDR3: TGTGCCAGCAGTTTATATCCGGACAGGGTCAAACGGAATTCACCCCTCCACTTT. The variable domain in full, with the rest retrieved from reference TRBV28 and TRBJ1-6, is DVKVTQSSRYLVKRTGEKVFLECVQDMDHENMFWYRQDPGLGLRLIYFSYDVKMKEKGDIPEGYSVSREKKERFSLILESASTNQTSMYLCASSLYPDRVKRNSPLHFGNGTRLTVT.

The sample holds a few counts of this clone. The CDR3 sequence is CAWSVSEQPQHF. In nucleotides, the CDR3 is TGTGCCTGGAGTGTCTCAGAACAGCCCCAGCATTTT. The J gene is TRBJ1-5, the V gene TRBV30; D is undetermined. The V end was cut by 0 bases, the J end by 7 bases, with 7 bases between. The germline V gene has CDR1 GTSNPN and CDR2 SVGIG (reference sequence). The CDR3 totals 12 residues.

V gene TRBV3-1 (or the pseudogene TRBV3-2) combines with J gene TRBJ1-4; D unresolved. Trimming cost V 4 bases and J 2 bases, with 11 bases left between them. Germline loops: CDR1 LGHDT, CDR2 YNNKEL (reference sequence). This CDR3 has 15 amino acids. CDR3 nucleotides: TGTGCCAGCAGCCTGGCCCCGGGGACTAATGAAAAACTGTTTTTT. This codes for CASSLAPGTNEKLFF.

The chain recombines TRBV30 with TRBJ2-5, with TRBD2 matching over 8 bases. CDR1 and CDR2 from the germline V gene are GTSNPN and SVGIG (reference sequence). The CDR3 extends over 14 amino acids. V lost 1 base and J lost 5; bases outside the gene matches: 6. DNA of the CDR3: TGTGCCTGGAGTGAGGGGACTAGTGTGGAGACCCAGTACTTC. Protein sequence: CAWSEGTSVETQYF.

The chain has TRBV29-1 and TRBJ2-7, with D possibly matching TRBD2 (6 bases). The V end was cut by 6 bases, the J end by 2 bases, with 11 bases between. Looked up from germline, CDR1 is SQVTM and CDR2 is ANQGSEA. The CDR3 extends over 12 amino acids. Written as DNA, the CDR3 is TGCAGCGTAGAAACGGGAGCCTACGAGCAGTACTTC. This codes for CSVETGAYEQYF.

The chain has TRBV11-2 and TRBJ2-2; 10 bases agree with TRBD2. From germline, CDR1 is SGHAT and CDR2 FQNNGV. The CDR3 is made up of 15 amino acids. The V and J ends lost 5 bases and 6 bases, in that order; junction bases with no gene match: 6. The CDR3 region is CASSARTSGPGELFF. CDR3 in DNA: TGTGCCAGCAGCGCGAGGACTAGCGGCCCCGGGGAGCTGTTTTTT. Filled out from reference TRBV11-2 and TRBJ2-2, the complete variable domain reads EAGVAQSPRYKIIEKRQSVAFWCNPISGHATLYWYQQILGQGPKLLIQFQNNGVVDDSQLPKDRFSAERLKGVDSTLKIQPAKLEDSAVYLCASSARTSGPGELFFGEGSRLTVL.

This chain uses TRBV6-1 with TRBJ2-4; TRBD1 agrees at 10 bases. The length of the CDR3 is 16 residues. V lost 4 bases to trimming and J lost 6 bases; unmatched junction nucleotides: 9. Germline V gives CDR1 MNHNS, CDR2 SASEGT. CDR3 nucleotide sequence: TGTGCCAGCAGTGCTAAGACAGGGGGCGCGGGAAACATTCAGTACTTC. This gives the protein CASSAKTGGAGNIQYF.